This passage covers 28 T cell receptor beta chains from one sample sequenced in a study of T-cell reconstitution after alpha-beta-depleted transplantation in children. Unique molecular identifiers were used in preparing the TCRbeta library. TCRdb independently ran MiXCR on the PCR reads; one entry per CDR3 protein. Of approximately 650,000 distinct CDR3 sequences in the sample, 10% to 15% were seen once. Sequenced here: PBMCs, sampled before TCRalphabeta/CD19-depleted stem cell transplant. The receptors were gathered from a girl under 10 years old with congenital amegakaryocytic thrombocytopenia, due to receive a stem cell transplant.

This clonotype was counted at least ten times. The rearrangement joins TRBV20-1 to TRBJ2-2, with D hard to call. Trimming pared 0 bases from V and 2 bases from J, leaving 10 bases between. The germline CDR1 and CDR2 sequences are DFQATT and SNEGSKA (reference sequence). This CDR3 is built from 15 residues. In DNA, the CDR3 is TGCAGTGCTAGAGATATACAGACCAACACCGGGGAGCTGTTTTTT. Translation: CSARDIQTNTGELFF.

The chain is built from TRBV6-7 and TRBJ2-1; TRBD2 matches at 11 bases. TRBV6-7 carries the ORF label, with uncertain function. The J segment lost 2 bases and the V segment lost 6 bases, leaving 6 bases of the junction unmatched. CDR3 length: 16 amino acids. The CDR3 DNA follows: TGTGCCAGCAGCTTGACTAGCGGGGACACCTACAATGAGCAGTTCTTC. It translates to CASSLTSGDTYNEQFF.

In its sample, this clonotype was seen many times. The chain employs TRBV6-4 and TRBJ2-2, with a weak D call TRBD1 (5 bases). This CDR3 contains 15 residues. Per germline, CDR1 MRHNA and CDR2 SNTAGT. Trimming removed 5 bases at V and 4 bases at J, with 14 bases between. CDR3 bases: TGTGCCAGCAGTTTTTCGCAGGGTAGCACCGGGGAGCTGTTTTTT. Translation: CASSFSQGSTGELFF.

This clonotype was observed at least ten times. CDR3 amino acids: CASMLREGSNEQFF. Here the CDR3 DNA reads TGTGCCAGCATGCTGCGGGAGGGAAGCAATGAGCAGTTCTTC. The chain is built from TRBV7-9 and TRBJ2-1, with 9 bases lining up with TRBD2. J gave up 6 bases and V 7 bases, and 7 bases lay outside the gene matches. Germline-derived CDR1 and CDR2 are SEHNR and FQNEAQ (reference sequence). This CDR3 contains 14 residues.

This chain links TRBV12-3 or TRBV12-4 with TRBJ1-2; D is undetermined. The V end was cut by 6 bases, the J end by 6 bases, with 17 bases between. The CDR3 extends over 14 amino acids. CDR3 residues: CASRTPSLTHGYTF. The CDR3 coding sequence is TGTGCCAGCAGGACCCCCAGCCTAACTCATGGCTACACCTTC.

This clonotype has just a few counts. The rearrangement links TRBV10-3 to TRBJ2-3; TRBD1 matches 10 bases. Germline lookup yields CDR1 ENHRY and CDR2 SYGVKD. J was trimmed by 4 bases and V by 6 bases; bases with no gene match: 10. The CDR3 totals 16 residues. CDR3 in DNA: TGTGCCATCAGCTCGGACAGGGGGATTGGCCCAGATACGCAGTATTTT. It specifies CAISSDRGIGPDTQYF.

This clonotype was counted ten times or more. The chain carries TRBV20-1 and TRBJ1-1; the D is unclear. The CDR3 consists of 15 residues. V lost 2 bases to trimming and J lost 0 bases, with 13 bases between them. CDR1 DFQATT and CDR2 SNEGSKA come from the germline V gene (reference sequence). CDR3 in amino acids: CSARQTVTMNTEAFF. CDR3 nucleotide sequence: TGCAGTGCTAGACAGACCGTTACTATGAACACTGAAGCTTTCTTT.

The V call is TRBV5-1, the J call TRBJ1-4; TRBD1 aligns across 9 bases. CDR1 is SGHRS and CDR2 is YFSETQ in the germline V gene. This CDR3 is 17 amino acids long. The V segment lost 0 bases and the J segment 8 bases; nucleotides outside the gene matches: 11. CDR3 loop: CASSLGIVGTGLEKLFF. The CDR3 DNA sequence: TGCGCCAGCAGCTTGGGGATCGTGGGGACAGGGCTCGAAAAACTGTTTTTT.

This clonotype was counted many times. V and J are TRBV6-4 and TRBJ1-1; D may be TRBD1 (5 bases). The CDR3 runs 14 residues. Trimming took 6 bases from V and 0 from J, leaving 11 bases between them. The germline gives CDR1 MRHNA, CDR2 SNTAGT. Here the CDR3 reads CASRGTAMNTEAFF. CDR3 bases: TGTGCCAGCAGAGGGACGGCCATGAACACTGAAGCTTTCTTT.

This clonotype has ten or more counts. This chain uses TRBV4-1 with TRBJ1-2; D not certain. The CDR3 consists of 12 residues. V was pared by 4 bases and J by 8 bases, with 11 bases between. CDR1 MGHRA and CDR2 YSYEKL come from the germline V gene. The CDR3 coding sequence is TGCGCCAGCAGCCTTTCGGGTGGCGGCTACACCTTC. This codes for CASSLSGGGYTF.

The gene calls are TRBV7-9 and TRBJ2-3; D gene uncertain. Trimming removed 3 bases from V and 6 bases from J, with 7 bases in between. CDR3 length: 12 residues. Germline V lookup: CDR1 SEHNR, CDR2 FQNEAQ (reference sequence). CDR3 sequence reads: CASSFQPDTQYF. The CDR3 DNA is TGTGCCAGCAGCTTTCAACCCGATACGCAGTATTTT.

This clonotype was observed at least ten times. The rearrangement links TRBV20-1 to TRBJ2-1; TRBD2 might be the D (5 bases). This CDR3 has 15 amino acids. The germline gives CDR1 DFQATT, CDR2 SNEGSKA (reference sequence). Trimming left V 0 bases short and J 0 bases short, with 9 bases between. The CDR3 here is CSARETGYSYNEQFF. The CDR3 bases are TGCAGTGCTAGAGAGACGGGGTACTCCTACAATGAGCAGTTCTTC.

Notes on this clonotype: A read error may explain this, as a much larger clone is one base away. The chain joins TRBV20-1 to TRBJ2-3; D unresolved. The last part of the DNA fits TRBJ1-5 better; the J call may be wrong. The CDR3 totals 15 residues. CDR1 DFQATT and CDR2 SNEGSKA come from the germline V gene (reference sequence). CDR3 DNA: TGCAGTGCTGGATCTAGCGGACCTAGCACAGATACGCAGCATTTT. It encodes CSAGSSGPSTDTQHF.

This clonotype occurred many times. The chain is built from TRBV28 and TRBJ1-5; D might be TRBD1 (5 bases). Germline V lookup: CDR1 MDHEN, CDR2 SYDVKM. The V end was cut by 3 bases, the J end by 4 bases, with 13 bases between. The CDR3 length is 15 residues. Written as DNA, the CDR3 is TGTGCCAGCAGTTTCCATACTGACAGAAATCAGCCCCAGCATTTT. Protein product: CASSFHTDRNQPQHF.

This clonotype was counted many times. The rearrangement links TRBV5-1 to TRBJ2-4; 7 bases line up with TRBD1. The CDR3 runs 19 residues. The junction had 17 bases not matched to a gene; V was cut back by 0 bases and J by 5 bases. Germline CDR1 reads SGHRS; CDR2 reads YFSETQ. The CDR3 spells CASSLVAPTGRPAQNIQYF. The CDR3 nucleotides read TGCGCCAGCAGCTTGGTAGCGCCGACAGGGCGCCCAGCTCAAAACATTCAGTACTTC.

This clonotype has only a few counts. CDR3 nucleotides: TGTGCCAGCAGACCCCTTGGACTAGCGGTGAACACAGATACGCAGTATTTT. It codes for CASRPLGLAVNTDTQYF. The chain joins TRBV27 to TRBJ2-3, with 10 bases aligning to TRBD2. There are 17 residues in the CDR3. The junction had 11 bases not matched to a gene; V was cut back by 6 bases and J by 2 bases. Germline lookup yields CDR1 MNHEY and CDR2 SMNVEV (reference sequence).

The CDR3 nucleotides read TGTGCCTGCTGCAAAGAGGGGACCAGGGCCCTCTCTGGGGCCAACGTCCTGACTTTC. This codes for CACCKEGTRALSGANVLTF. This chain connects TRBV3-1 to TRBJ2-6, with D perhaps TRBD1 or TRBD2 (5 bases each). CDR3 size: 19 residues. The V gene lost 11 bases and the J gene lost 0 bases, with 26 bases spanning the gap. Germline V gene data show CDR1 as LGHDT and CDR2 as YNNKEL (reference sequence).

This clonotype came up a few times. The DNA of the CDR3 is TGTGCCAGCAGCCCCTGGAGGCTGGAGACCCAGTACTTC. Translating gives CASSPWRLETQYF. J is TRBJ2-5 and V is TRBV11-2, with D maybe TRBD2 (5 bases). Germline CDR1 and CDR2: SGHAT and FQNNGV. V was shortened by 5 bases and J by 5 bases, with 12 bases between the two germline ends. The CDR3 is 13 residues long.

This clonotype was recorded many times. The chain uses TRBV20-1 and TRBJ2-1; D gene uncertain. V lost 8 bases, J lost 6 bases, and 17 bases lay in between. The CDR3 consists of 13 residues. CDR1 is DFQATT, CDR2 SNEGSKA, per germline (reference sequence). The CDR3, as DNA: TGCAGTTCCTGGGCCCTATGGGTCAATGAGCAGTTCTTC. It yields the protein CSSWALWVNEQFF.

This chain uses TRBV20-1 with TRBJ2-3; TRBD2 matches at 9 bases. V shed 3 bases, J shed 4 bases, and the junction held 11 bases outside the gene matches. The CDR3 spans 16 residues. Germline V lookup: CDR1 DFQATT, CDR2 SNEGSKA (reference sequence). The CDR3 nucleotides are TGCAGTGCTAGTGACTTTAGCGGGAGTCAGTCAGATACGCAGTATTTT. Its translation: CSASDFSGSQSDTQYF.

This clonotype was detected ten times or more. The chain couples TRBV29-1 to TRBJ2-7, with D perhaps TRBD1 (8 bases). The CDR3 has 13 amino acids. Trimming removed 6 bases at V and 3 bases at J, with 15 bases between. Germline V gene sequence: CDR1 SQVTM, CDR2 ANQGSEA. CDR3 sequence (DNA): TGCAGCGTAGCGGGACAGGTAGACTACGAGCAGTACTTC. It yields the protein CSVAGQVDYEQYF.

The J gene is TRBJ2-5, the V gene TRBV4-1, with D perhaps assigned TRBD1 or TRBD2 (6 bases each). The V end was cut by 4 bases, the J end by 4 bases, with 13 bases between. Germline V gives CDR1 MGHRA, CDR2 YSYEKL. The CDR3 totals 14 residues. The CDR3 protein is CASSPGGGGETQYF. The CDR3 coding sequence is TGCGCCAGCAGCCCAGGAGGAGGGGGAGAGACCCAGTACTTC.

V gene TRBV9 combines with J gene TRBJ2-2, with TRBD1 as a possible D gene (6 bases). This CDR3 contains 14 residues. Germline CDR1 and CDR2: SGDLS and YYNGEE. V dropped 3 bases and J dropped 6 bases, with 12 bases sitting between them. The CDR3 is CASSEQGLAGELFF. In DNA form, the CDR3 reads TGTGCCAGCAGCGAACAGGGTTTGGCCGGGGAGCTGTTTTTT. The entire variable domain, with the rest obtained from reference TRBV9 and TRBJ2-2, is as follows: DSGVTQTPKHLITATGQRVTLRCSPRSGDLSVYWYQQSLDQGLQFLIQYYNGEERAKGNILERFSAQQFPDLHSELNLSSLELGDSALYFCASSEQGLAGELFFGEGSRLTVL.

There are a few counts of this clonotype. CDR3 sequence (DNA): TGCGCCAGCAGCAAAGGGACAGGGCCCGTGTCCTACGAGCAGTACTTC. Residues: CASSKGTGPVSYEQYF. This sequence joins TRBV5-1 and TRBJ2-7, with 9 bases matching TRBD1. Germline V gives CDR1 SGHRS, CDR2 YFSETQ. Trimming at V came to 4 bases and at J to 1 base, leaving 9 bases not matched to a gene. The CDR3 is made up of 16 amino acids.

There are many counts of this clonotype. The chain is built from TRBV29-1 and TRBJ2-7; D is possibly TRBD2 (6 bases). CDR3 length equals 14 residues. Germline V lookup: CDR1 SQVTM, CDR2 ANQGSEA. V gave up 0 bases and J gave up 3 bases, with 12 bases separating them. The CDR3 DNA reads TGCAGCGTTGAAGAAGGGAGTAGCGGCTACGAGCAGTACTTC. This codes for CSVEEGSSGYEQYF.

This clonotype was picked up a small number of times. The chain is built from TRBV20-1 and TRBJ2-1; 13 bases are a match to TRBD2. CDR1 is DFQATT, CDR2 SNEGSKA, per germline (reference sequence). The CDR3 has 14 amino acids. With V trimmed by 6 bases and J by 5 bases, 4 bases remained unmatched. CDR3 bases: TGCAGTGCCCTACTAGCGGGAGGGCACAATGAGCAGTTCTTC. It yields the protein CSALLAGGHNEQFF.

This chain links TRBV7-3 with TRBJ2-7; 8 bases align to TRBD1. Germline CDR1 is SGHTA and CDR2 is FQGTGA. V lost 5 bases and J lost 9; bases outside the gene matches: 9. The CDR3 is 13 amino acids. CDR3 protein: CASSQVDRGGQYF. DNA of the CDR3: TGTGCCAGCAGCCAAGTCGACAGGGGCGGGCAGTACTTC.

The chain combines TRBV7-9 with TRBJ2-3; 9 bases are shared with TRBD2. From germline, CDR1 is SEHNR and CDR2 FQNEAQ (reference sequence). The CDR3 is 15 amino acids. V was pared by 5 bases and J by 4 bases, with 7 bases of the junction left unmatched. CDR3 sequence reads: CASSPMREGPDTQYF. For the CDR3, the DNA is TGTGCCAGCAGCCCGATGCGGGAGGGCCCAGATACGCAGTATTTT.